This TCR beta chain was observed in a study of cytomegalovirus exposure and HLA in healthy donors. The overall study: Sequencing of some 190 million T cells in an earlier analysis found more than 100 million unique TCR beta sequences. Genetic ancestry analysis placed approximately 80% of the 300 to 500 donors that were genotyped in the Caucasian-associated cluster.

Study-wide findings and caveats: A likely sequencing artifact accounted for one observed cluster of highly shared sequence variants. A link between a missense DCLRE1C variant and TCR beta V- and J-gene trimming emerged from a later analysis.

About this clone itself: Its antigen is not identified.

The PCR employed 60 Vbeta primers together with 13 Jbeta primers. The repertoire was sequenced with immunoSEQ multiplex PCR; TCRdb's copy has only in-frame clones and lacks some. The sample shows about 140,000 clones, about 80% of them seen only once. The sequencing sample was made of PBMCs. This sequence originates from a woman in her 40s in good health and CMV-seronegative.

For the CDR3, the DNA is TGTGCCAGCAGTGAACCAGTTAGCGGGCGAGAGACCCAGTACTTC. This translates into CASSEPVSGRETQYF. The chain has TRBV25-1 and TRBJ2-5, with 7 bases matching TRBD2. Germline CDR1 reads MGHDK; CDR2 reads SYGVNS. The V and J ends lost 2 bases and 4 bases, in that order; junction bases with no gene match: 7. This CDR3 comprises 15 residues.